The clone carrying this T cell receptor beta chain was observed once. Its antigen is not known. The entry originates in a study of PD-1 blockade in classical Hodgkin lymphoma. Study overall: Each patient was given nivolumab 3 mg/kg through a vein every 2 weeks. Whole-study findings and limits: Baseline TCR diversity was reportedly lower in newly diagnosed patients than healthy donors. Newly diagnosed patients and complete responders had comparable diversity at baseline.

Sequencing used immunoSEQ multiplex PCR; TCRdb keeps in-frame clones, though not all of them. This sample carries 20,000 or so clones, about 81% of them seen once, and the ten largest clones take 5% to 7.5%. Indicated time point: cycle 4 day 1 (C4D1), after 6 weeks of nivolumab. All patients experienced relapse after autologous stem cell transplantation, and brentuximab vedotin exposure was variable. The CDR3 loop spans 14 amino acids. Trimming shortened V by 7 bases and J by 1 base, and 13 bases separated the two germline ends. Germline V gene lookup returns CDR1 SNHLY and CDR2 FYNNEI. The material was peripheral blood mononuclear cells (PBMCs), obtained before the fourth cycle of nivolumab. This TCR derives from a human donor with classical Hodgkin lymphoma. The V call is TRBV2, the J call TRBJ1-1, with D perhaps matching TRBD1 (5 bases). CDR3: CASNFGARNTEAFF. DNA for the CDR3: TGTGCCAGCAACTTCGGGGCCCGGAACACTGAAGCTTTCTTT.